This TCR beta chain was identified in a study of blood T cell repertoires in COVID-19. Some clones are missing from TCRdb's copy, which holds only in-frame ones; the method was immunoSEQ multiplex PCR. The sample holds tens of thousands of clones, around 81% seen once. Germline V gene sequence: CDR1 MDHEN, CDR2 SYDVKM. The CDR3 covers 16 residues. The V end was cut by 2 bases, the J end by 6 bases, with 19 bases between. The sequence derives from a human donor in a cohort sampled during active COVID-19. Material: peripheral blood. The rearrangement uses TRBV28 and TRBJ1-2; D ambiguous. In DNA, the CDR3 is TGTGCCAGCAGTTTAATGGGAGGGTCTGGGAATGATGGCTACACCTTC. This encodes CASSLMGGSGNDGYTF.